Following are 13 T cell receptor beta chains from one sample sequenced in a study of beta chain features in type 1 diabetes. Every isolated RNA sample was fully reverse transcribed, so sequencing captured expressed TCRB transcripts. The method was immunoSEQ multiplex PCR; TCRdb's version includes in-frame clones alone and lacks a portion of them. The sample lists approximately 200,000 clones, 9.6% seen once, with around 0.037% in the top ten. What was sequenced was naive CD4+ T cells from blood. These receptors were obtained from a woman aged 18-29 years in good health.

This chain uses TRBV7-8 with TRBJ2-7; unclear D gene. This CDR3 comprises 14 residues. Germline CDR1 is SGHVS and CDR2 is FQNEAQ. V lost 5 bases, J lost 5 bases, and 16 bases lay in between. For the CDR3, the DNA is TGTGCCAGCAGCACTCCTTTCCAGGTGAACGAGCAGTACTTC. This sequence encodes CASSTPFQVNEQYF.

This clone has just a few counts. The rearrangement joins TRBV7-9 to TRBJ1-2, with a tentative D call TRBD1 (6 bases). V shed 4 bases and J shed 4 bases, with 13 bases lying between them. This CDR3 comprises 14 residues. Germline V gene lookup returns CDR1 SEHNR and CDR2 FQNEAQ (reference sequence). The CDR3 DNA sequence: TGTGCCAGCAGCTCCGACAGGCGCTCCTATGGCTACACCTTC. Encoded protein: CASSSDRRSYGYTF. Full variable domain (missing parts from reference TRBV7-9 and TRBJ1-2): DTGVSQNPRHKITKRGQNVTFRCDPISEHNRLYWYRQTLGQGPEFLTYFQNEAQLEKSRLLSDRFSAERPKGSFSTLEIQRTEQGDSAMYLCASSSDRRSYGYTFGSGTRLTVV.

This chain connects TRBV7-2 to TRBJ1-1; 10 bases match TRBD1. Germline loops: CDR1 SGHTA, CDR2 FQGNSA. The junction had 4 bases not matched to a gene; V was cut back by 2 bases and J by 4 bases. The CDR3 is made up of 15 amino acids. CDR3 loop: CASSLTGTGVTEAFF. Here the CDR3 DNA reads TGTGCCAGCAGCTTAACCGGGACAGGGGTCACTGAAGCTTTCTTT.

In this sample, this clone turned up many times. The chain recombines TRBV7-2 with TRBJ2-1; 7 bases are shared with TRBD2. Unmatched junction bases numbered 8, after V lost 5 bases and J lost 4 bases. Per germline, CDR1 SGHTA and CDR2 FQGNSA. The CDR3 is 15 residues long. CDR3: CASSTLGGSYNEQFF. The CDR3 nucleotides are TGTGCCAGCAGCACCCTCGGGGGGTCGTACAATGAGCAGTTCTTC.

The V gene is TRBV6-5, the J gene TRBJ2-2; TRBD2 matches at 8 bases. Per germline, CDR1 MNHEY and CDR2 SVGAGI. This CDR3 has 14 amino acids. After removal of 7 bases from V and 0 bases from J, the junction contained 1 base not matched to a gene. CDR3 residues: CASKRGTNTGELFF. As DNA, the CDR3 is TGTGCCAGCAAGCGGGGGACGAACACCGGGGAGCTGTTTTTT.

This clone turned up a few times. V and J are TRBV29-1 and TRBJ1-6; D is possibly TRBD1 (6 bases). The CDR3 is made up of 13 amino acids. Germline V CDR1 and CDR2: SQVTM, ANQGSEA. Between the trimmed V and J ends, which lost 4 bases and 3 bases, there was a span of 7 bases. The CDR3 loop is CSVGTDYNSPLHF. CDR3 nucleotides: TGCAGCGTTGGGACAGACTATAATTCACCCCTCCACTTT.

The CDR3 DNA reads TGCGCCAGCAGCCCGGGACAGGGGGCCCCCACCGGGGAGCTGTTTTTT. Encoded protein: CASSPGQGAPTGELFF. The genes are TRBV5-1 and TRBJ2-2; 12 bases are a match to TRBD1. CDR3 length: 16 amino acids. The ends lost 4 bases at V and 4 bases at J; junction bases unmatched: 5. The germline CDR1 and CDR2 sequences are SGHRS and YFSETQ.

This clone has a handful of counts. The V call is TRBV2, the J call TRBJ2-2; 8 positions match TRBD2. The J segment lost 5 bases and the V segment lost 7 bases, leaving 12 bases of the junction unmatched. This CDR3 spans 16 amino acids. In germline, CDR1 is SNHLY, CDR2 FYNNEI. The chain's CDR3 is CASTRRGSGDTGELFF. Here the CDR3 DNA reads TGTGCCAGCACTAGAAGGGGTAGCGGGGATACCGGGGAGCTGTTTTTT.

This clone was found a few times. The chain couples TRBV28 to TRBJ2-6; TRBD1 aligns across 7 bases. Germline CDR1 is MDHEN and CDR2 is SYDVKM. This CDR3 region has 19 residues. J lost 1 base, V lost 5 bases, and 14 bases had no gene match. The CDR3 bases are TGTGCCAGCAGTGCCCGACAGGGATTGAGCTTTTCTGGGGCCAACGTCCTGACTTTC. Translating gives CASSARQGLSFSGANVLTF.

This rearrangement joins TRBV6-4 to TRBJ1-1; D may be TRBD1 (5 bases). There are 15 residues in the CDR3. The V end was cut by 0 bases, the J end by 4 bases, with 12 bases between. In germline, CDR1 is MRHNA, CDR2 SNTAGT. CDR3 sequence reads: CASSDSSGPGTEAFF. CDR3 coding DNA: TGTGCCAGCAGTGACTCGTCAGGGCCTGGCACTGAAGCTTTCTTT.

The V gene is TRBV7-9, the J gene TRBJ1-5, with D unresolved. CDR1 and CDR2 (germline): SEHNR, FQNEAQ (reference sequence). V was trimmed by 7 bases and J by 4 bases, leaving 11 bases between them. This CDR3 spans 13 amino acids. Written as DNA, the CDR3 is TGTGCCAGCACATCGGGAGGGAATCAGCCCCAGCATTTT. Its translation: CASTSGGNQPQHF.

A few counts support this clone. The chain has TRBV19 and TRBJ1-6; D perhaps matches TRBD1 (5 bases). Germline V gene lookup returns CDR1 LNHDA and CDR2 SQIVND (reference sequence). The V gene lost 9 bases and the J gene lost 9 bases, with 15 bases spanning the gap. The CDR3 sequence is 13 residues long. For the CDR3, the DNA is TGTGCCAGCTCCGGGACTTTTATTTCACCCCTCCACTTT. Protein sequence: CASSGTFISPLHF.

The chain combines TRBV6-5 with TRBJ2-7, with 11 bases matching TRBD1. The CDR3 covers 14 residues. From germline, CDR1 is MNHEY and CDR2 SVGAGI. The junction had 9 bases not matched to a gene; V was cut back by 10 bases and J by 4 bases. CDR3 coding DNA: TGTGCCACGAACCGGGACAGGGGGTTTTACGAGCAGTACTTC. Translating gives CATNRDRGFYEQYF.